This T cell receptor beta chain was profiled in a study of T-cell reconstitution after alpha-beta-depleted transplantation in children. This CDR3 comprises 11 residues. V gave up 8 bases and J gave up 0 bases, with 5 bases separating them. Germline lookup yields CDR1 SEHNR and CDR2 FQNEAQ (reference sequence). Preparation of the TCRbeta library involved a method that used unique molecular identifiers. TCRdb processed the PCR reads anew with MiXCR; each CDR3 protein has one entry. The table records 200,000 to 250,000 distinct CDR3 sequences, 8.5% to 10% of them present only once. This clonotype has ten or more counts.

This TCR was recovered from a human donor who donated a stem cell graft to a child with acute lymphoblastic leukemia. The chain is built from TRBV7-9 and TRBJ2-7; D gene unclear. This material consisted of PBMCs from the stem cell graft donor, taken from the stem cell graft. This chain's CDR3 is CASESSYEQYF. CDR3 in DNA: TGTGCCAGCGAGAGCTCCTACGAGCAGTACTTC.